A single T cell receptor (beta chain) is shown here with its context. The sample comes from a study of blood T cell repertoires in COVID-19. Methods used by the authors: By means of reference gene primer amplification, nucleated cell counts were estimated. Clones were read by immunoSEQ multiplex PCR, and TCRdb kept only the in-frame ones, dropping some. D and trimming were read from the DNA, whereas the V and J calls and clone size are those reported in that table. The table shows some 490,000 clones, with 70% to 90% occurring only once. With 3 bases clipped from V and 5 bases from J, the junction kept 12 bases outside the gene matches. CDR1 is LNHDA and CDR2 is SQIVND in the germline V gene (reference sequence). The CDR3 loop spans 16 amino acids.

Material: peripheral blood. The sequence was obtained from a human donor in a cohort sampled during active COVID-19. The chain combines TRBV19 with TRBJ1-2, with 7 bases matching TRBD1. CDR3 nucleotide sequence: TGTGCCAGTAGTATGCAGGGGGACACGGCCAGTTATGGCTACACCTTC. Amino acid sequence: CASSMQGDTASYGYTF.